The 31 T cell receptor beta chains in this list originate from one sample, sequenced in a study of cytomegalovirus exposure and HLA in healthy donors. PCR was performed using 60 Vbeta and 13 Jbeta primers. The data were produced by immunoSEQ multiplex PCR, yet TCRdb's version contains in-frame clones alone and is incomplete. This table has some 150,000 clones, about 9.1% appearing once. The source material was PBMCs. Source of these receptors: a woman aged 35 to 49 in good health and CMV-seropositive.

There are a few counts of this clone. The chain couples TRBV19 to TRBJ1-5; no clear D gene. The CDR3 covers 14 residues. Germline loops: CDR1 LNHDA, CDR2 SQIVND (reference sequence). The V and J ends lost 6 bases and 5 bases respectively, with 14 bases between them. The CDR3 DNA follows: TGTGCCAGTAGCCCGGACGGAGGCGATCAGCCCCAGCATTTT. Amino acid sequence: CASSPDGGDQPQHF. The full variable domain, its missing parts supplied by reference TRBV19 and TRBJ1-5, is DGGITQSPKYLFRKEGQNVTLSCEQNLNHDAMYWYRQDPGQGLRLIYYSQIVNDFQKGDIAEGYSVSREKKESFPLTVTSAQKNPTAFYLCASSPDGGDQPQHFGDGTRLSIL.

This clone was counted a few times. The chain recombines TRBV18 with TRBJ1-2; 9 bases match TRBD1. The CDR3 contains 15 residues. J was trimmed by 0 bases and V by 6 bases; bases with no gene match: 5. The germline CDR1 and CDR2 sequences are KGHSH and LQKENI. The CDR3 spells CASSSDRGANYGYTF. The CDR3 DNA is TGTGCCAGCTCTTCGGACAGGGGAGCTAACTATGGCTACACCTTC.

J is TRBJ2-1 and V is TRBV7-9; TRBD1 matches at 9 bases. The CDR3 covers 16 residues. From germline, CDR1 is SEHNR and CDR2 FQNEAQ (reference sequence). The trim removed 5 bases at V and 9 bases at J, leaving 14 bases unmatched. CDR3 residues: CASSRWGTGRFGEQFF. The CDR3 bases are TGTGCCAGCAGCCGTTGGGGGACAGGGAGGTTTGGTGAGCAGTTCTTC.

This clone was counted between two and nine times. CDR3 sequence (DNA): TGTGCCAGCAGCATTGATAGAGAGACCCAGTACTTC. Its translation: CASSIDRETQYF. V is TRBV5-5 and J is TRBJ2-5; no clear D. The germline V gene has CDR1 SGHKS and CDR2 YYEKEE (reference sequence). The V gene lost 4 bases and the J gene lost 4 bases, with 8 bases spanning the gap. The CDR3 loop spans 12 amino acids.

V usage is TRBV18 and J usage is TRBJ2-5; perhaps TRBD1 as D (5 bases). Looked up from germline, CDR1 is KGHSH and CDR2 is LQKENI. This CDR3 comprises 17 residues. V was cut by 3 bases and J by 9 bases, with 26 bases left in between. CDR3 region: CASSPLGPGQGGESQYF. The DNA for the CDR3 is TGTGCCAGCTCACCGTTAGGTCCCGGCCAGGGCGGTGAGTCCCAGTACTTC.

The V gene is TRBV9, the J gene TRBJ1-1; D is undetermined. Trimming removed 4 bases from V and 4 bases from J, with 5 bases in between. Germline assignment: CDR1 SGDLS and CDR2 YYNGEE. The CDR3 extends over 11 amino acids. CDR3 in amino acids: CASSSSTEAFF. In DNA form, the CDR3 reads TGTGCCAGCAGCTCCAGCACTGAAGCTTTCTTT.

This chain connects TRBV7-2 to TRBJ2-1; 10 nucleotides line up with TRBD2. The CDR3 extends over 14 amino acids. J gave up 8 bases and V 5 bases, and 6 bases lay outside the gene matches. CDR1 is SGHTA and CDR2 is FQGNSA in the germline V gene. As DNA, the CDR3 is TGTGCCAGCAGCAGAGGACTAGCGGAGGATGAGCAGTTCTTC. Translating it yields CASSRGLAEDEQFF.

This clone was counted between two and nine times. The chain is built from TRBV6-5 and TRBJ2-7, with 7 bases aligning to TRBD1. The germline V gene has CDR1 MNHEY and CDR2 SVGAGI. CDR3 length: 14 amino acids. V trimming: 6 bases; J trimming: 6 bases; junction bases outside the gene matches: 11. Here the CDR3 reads CASRPPTGSGEQYF. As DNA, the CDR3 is TGTGCCAGCAGACCTCCGACAGGGTCGGGCGAGCAGTACTTC.

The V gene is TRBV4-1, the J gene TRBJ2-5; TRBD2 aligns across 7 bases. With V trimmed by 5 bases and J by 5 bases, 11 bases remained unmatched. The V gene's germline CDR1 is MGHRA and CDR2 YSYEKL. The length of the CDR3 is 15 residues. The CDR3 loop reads CASSSGTIGGETQYF. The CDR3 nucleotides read TGCGCCAGCAGCTCAGGGACGATCGGGGGGGAGACCCAGTACTTC.

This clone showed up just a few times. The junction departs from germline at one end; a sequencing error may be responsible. CDR3: CASGFGGQYYTEAFF. CDR3 sequence (DNA): TGCGCCAGCGGCTTCGGGGGACAGTATTACACTGAAGCTTTCTTT. The chain has TRBV5-1 and TRBJ1-1, with 7 bases that match TRBD1. CDR1 is SGHRS and CDR2 is YFSETQ in the germline V gene. This CDR3 spans 15 amino acids.

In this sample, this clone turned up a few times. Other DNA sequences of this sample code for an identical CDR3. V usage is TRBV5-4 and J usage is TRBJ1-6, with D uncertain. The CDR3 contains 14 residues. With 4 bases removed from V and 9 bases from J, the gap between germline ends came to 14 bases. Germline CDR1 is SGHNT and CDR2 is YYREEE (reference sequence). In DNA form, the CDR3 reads TGTGCCAGCAGCCCAGGACTGTTTGGTTCACCCCTCCACTTT. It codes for CASSPGLFGSPLHF.

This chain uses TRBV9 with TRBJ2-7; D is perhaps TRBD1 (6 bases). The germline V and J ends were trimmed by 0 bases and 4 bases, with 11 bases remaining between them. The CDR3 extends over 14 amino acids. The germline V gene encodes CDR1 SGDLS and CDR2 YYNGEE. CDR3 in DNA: TGTGCCAGCAGCGTAGGCATAGGGGGATACGAGCAGTACTTC. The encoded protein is CASSVGIGGYEQYF. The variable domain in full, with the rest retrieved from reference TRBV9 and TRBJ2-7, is DSGVTQTPKHLITATGQRVTLRCSPRSGDLSVYWYQQSLDQGLQFLIQYYNGEERAKGNILERFSAQQFPDLHSELNLSSLELGDSALYFCASSVGIGGYEQYFGPGTRLTVT.

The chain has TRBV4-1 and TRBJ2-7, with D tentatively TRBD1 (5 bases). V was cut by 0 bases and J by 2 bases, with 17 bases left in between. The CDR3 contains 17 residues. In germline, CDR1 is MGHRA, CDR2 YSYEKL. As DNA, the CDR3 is TGCGCCAGCAGCCAAGATCCGGCCAGGGCGGTACCCTACGAGCAGTACTTC. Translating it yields CASSQDPARAVPYEQYF.

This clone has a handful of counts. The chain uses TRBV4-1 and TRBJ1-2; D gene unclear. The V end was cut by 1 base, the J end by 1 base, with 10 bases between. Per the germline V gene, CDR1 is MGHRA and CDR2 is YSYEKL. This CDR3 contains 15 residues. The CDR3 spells CASSQGPDLNYGYTF. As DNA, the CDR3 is TGCGCCAGCAGCCAAGGGCCAGATCTTAACTATGGCTACACCTTC.

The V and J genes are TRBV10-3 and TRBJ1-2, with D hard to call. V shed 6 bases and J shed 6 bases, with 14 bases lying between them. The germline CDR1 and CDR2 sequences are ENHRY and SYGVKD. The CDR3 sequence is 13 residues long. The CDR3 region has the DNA TGTGCCATCAGACCCGTATTAGCGGATGGCTACACCTTC. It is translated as CAIRPVLADGYTF.

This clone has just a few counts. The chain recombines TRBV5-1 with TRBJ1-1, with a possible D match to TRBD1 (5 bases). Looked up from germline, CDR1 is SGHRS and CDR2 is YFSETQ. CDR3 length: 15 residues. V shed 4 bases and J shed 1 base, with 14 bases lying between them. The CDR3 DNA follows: TGCGCCAGCAGCAGCAGGGCTTTGGGGAACACTGAAGCTTTCTTT. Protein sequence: CASSSRALGNTEAFF.

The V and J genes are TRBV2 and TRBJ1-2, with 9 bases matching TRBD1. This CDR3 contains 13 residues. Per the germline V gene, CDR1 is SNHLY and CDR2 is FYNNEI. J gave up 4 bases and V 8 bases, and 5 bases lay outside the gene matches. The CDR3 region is CASSGTGPYGYTF. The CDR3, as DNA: TGTGCCAGCTCTGGGACAGGGCCCTATGGCTACACCTTC.

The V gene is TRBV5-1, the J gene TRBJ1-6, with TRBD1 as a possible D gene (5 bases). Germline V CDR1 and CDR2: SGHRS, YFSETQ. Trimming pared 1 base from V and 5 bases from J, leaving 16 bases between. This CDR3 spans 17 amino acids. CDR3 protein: CASSLHRGGGNNSPLHF. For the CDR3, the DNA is TGCGCCAGCAGCTTGCACCGCGGGGGGGGAAATAATTCACCCCTCCACTTT.

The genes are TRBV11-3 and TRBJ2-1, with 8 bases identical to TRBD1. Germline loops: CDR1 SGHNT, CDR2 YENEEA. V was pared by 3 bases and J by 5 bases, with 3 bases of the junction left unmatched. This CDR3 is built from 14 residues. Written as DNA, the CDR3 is TGTGCCAGCAGCTTGACAGGGGAGAACAATGAGCAGTTCTTC. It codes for CASSLTGENNEQFF. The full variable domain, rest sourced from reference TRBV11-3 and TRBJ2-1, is EAGVVQSPRYKIIEKKQPVAFWCNPISGHNTLYWYLQNLGQGPELLIRYENEEAVDDSQLPKDRFSAERLKGVDSTLKIQPAELGDSAVYLCASSLTGENNEQFFGPGTRLTVL.

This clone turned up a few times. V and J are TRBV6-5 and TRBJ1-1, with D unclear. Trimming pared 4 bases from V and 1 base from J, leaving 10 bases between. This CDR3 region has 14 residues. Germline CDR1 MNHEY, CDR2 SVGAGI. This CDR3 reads CASSSREGNTEAFF. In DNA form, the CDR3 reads TGTGCCAGCAGTTCCCGGGAGGGGAACACTGAAGCTTTCTTT.

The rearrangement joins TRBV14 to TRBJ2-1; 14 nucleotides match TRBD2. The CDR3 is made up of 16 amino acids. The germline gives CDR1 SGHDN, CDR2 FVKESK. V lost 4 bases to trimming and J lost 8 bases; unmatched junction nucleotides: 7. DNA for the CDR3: TGTGCCAGCAGCCGCTTGACTAGCGGGGGGGGAGATGAGCAGTTCTTC. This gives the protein CASSRLTSGGGDEQFF.

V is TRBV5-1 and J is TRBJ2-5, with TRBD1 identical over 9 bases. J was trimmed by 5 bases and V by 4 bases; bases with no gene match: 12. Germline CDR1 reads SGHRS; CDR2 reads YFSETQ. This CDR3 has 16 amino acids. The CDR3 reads CASSLAGTGIEETQYF. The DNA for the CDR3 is TGCGCCAGCAGCCTGGCCGGGACAGGGATTGAGGAGACCCAGTACTTC.

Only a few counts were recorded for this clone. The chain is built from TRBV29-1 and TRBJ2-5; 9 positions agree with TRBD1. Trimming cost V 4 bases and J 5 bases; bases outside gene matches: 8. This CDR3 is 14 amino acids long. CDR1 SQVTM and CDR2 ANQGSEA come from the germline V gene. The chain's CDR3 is CSVGGTGTMETQYF. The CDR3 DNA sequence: TGCAGCGTTGGGGGGACAGGGACGATGGAGACCCAGTACTTC.

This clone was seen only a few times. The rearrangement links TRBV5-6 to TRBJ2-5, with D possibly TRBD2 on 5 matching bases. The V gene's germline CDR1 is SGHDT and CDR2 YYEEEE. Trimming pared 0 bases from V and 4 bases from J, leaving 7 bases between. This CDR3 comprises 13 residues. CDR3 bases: TGTGCCAGCAGCTTGGCGGGGATAGAGACCCAGTACTTC. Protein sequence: CASSLAGIETQYF.

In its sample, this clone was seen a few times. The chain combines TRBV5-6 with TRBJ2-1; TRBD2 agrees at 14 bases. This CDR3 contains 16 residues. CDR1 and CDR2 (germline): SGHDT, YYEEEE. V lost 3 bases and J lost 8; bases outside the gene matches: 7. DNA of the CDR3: TGTGCCAGCAGCTCCAGACTAGCGGGGGGGCGGGATGAGCAGTTCTTC. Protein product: CASSSRLAGGRDEQFF.

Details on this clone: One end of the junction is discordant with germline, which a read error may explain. The CDR3 sequence is CASSLGGVTEAFF. Here the CDR3 DNA reads TGTGCCAGCAGTTTAGGAGGGGTCACTGAAGCTTTCTTT. The rearrangement joins TRBV13 to TRBJ1-1; possibly TRBD1 for D (5 bases). The CDR3 has 13 residues. Germline values: CDR1 PRHDT, CDR2 FYEKMQ (reference sequence).

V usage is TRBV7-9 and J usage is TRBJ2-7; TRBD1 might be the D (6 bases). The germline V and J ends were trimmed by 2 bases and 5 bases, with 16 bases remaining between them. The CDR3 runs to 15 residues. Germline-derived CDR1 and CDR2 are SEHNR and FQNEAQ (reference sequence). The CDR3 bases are TGTGCCAGCAGCTTAAGGGGACAACCCTACGACGAGCAGTACTTC. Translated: CASSLRGQPYDEQYF.

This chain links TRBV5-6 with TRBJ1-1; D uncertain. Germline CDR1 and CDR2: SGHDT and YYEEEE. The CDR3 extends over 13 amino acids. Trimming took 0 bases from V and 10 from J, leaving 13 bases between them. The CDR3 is CASSLGSHPRAFF. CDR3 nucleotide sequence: TGTGCCAGCAGCTTGGGATCCCATCCGAGAGCTTTCTTT.

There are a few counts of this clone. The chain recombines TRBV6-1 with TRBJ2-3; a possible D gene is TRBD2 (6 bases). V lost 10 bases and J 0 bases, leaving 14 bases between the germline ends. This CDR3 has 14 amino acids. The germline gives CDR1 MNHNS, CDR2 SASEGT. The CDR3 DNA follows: TGTGCCACCTCCCGGGACTTCAGCACAGATACGCAGTATTTT. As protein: CATSRDFSTDTQYF.

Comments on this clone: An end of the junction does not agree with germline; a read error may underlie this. Written as DNA, the CDR3 is TGTGCCAGCAGCGCGGGGTTCACAGATACGCCGTATTTT. Amino acid sequence: CASSAGFTDTPYF. This chain links TRBV13 with TRBJ2-3; possibly TRBD2 for D (6 bases). Germline V CDR1 and CDR2: PRHDT, FYEKMQ (reference sequence). The CDR3 sequence is 13 residues long.

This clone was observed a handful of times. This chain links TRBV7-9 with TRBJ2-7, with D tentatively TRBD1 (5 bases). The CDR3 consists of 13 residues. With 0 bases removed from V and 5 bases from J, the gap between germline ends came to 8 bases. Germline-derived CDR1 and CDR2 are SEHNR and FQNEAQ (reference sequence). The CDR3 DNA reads TGTGCCAGCAGCTTAGCACCAGGGAACGAGCAGTACTTC. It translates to CASSLAPGNEQYF.